This T cell receptor (beta chain) was captured by sequencing in a study of shared clonotypes between healthy human individuals. The CDR3 length is 19 residues. The J segment lost 0 bases and the V segment lost 1 base, leaving 9 bases of the junction unmatched. Germline V lookup: CDR1 SGHDN, CDR2 FVKESK. Profiled with immunoSEQ multiplex PCR; TCRdb holds only in-frame clones, not every one. The sample consists of 1.4 million to 1.5 million clones, around 95% of them appearing once. The sequenced material came from naive CD4+ T cells sorted from blood. Subset given: CD45RA+ positively selected. This TCR derives from a man aged 25-45 years in good health. The genes are TRBV14 and TRBJ2-6; 7 positions match TRBD1. DNA of the CDR3: TGTGCCAGCAGCCAAGTTTTTGGGACAGCTATCTCTGGGGCCAACGTCCTGACTTTC. As protein: CASSQVFGTAISGANVLTF.